The T cell receptor beta chain under discussion was sequenced for a study of CD8 T cells in Susac syndrome. Reverse transcription of roughly 0.5 to 1 ug RNA was carried out with random hexamers. TCRdb reanalysed the immunoSEQ multiplex PCR reads using MiXCR and keeps one entry per CDR3 protein. The sample includes about 76,000 distinct CDR3 sequences, about 91% of them seen just once. What was sequenced was CD8+ T cells from PBMCs. This clonotype was sampled from a human donor with multiple sclerosis.

The CDR3 protein is CASMYGGSTEAFF. CDR3 coding DNA: TGTGCCAGCATGTATGGGGGATCCACTGAAGCTTTCTTT. The chain employs TRBV2 and TRBJ1-1; TRBD1 is a possible D gene (5 bases). The CDR3 totals 13 residues. Trimming pared 7 bases from V and 4 bases from J, leaving 13 bases between. CDR1 is SNHLY and CDR2 is FYNNEI in the germline V gene. Looking up the rest from reference TRBV2 and TRBJ1-1 gives the full variable domain: EPEVTQTPSHQVTQMGQEVILRCVPISNHLYFYWYRQILGQKVEFLVSFYNNEISEKSEIFDDQFSVERPDGSNFTLKIRSTKLEDSAMYFCASMYGGSTEAFFGQGTRLTVV.